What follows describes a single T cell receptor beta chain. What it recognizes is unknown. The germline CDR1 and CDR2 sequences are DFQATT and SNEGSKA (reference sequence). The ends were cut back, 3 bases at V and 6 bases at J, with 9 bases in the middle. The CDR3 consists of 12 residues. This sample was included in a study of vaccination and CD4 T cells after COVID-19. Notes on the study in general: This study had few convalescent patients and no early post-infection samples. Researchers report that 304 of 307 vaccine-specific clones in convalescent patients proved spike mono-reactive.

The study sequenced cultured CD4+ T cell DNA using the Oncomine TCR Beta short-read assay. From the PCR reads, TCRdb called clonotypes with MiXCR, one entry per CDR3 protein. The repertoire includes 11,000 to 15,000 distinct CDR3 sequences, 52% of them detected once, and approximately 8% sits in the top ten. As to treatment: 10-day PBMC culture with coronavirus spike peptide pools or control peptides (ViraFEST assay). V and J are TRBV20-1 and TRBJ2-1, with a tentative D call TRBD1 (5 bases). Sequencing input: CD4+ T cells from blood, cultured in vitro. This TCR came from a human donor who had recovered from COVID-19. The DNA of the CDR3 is TGCAGTGCTAGCCGCAGGGCCAATGAGCAGTTCTTC. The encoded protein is CSASRRANEQFF.